Each of the 5 T cell receptor beta chains below was sequenced from the same sample in a study of cytomegalovirus exposure and HLA in healthy donors. The primer mix had 60 Vbeta and 13 Jbeta primers. Assay used: immunoSEQ multiplex PCR; TCRdb lists only in-frame clones, some missing. The sample contains about 160,000 clones, 75% to 90% of which appear only once. Sequencing used PBMCs. The receptors shown here come from a man between 45 and 60 years old in good health and CMV-seropositive.

This chain uses TRBV29-1 with TRBJ2-1, with D perhaps matching TRBD1 (6 bases). This CDR3 comprises 14 residues. Germline CDR1 reads SQVTM; CDR2 reads ANQGSEA. Trimming took 3 bases from V and 4 from J, leaving 13 bases between them. Here the CDR3 reads CSVDLSGVYNEQFF. The CDR3 DNA is TGCAGCGTTGATTTGTCAGGGGTTTACAATGAGCAGTTCTTC.

This clone came up a few times. The chain links TRBV7-2 to TRBJ2-5, with TRBD2 matching over 14 bases. V lost 5 bases and J lost 7; bases outside the gene matches: 6. This CDR3 region has 15 residues. Germline CDR1 SGHTA, CDR2 FQGNSA. CDR3 sequence: CASSLGTSGRGTQYF. The CDR3 DNA is TGTGCCAGCAGCCTAGGGACTAGCGGGAGAGGGACCCAGTACTTC.

This rearrangement joins TRBV28 to TRBJ2-1, with 11 bases fitting TRBD1. The CDR3 runs 13 residues. V lost 6 bases to trimming and J lost 6 bases; unmatched junction nucleotides: 1. CDR1 is MDHEN and CDR2 is SYDVKM in the germline V gene. The CDR3, as DNA: TGTGCCAGCAGAGGGACAGGGGGCAATGAGCAGTTCTTC. Translated, it gives CASRGTGGNEQFF.

As for this clone: This sample includes further DNA sequences coding for the same CDR3. This chain uses TRBV14 with TRBJ1-2, with D hard to call. Germline V gene sequence: CDR1 SGHDN, CDR2 FVKESK. The CDR3 extends over 13 amino acids. Between the trimmed V and J ends, which lost 0 bases and 4 bases, there was a span of 6 bases. The CDR3 protein is CASSQDISYGYTF. In DNA form, the CDR3 reads TGTGCCAGCAGCCAAGATATTTCCTATGGCTACACCTTC.

J is TRBJ2-7 and V is TRBV6-5; 10 nucleotides match TRBD1. CDR1 and CDR2 from the germline V gene are MNHEY and SVGAGI. The CDR3 has 14 residues. After removal of 6 bases from V and 4 bases from J, the junction contained 6 bases not matched to a gene. CDR3 sequence: CASRGTGDNYEQYF. In DNA, the CDR3 is TGTGCCAGCAGGGGGACAGGGGACAATTACGAGCAGTACTTC.